The rows below give T cell receptor beta chains drawn from one sample of a study of blood T cell repertoires in COVID-19. Assay: immunoSEQ multiplex PCR; the TCRdb copy retains only in-frame clones and omits some. The sample yields 15,000 to 20,000 clones, 70% to 90% seen once. Sequences were obtained from peripheral blood. The receptors were sampled from a man in his 70s with acute or convalescent COVID-19. Both conserved end residues are part of each CDR3. A D gene is named only where the DNA matches it firmly. The size of a clone is reported for some rows only, either as once, few or many, or as a class for expanded clones.

j_gene	v_gene	abundance	d_gene	CDR3aa	CDR3nt
TRBJ2-1	TRBV5-1	-	TRBD2	CASSRTGGGSYNEQFF	TGCGCCAGCAGCCGGACGGGGGGAGGCTCCTACAATGAGCAGTTCTTC
TRBJ1-6	TRBV25-1	-	TRBD1	CASGGTGAKPLHF	TGTGCCAGCGGAGGGACAGGGGCTAAACCCCTCCACTTT
TRBJ2-2	TRBV4-3	medium-sized	-	CASSQDSDTGELFF	TGCGCCAGCAGCCAAGATTCGGACACCGGGGAGCTGTTTTTT
TRBJ2-7	TRBV20-1	-	TRBD2	CSAGGEYEQYF	TGCAGTGCGGGGGGGGAGTACGAGCAGTACTTC
TRBJ1-4	TRBV5-1	-	-	CASSFHGGPREKLFF	TGCGCCAGCAGTTTCCACGGGGGTCCGAGAGAAAAACTGTTTTTT
TRBJ1-1	TRBV7-2	-	-	CASSRSMADTEAFF	TGTGCCAGCAGCCGCTCCATGGCTGACACTGAAGCTTTCTTT
TRBJ1-1	TRBV7-9	few	-	CASSPDSGTEAFF	TGTGCCAGCAGCCCGGACAGCGGCACTGAAGCTTTCTTT
TRBJ2-7	TRBV28	-	TRBD1	CASSFGRDRVWKEQYF	TGTGCCAGCAGTTTCGGCCGGGACAGGGTGTGGAAAGAGCAGTACTTC
TRBJ2-6	TRBV4-3	-	TRBD2	CASSQGVGTSGRASGANVLTF	TGCGCCAGCAGCCAAGGGGTAGGAACTAGCGGGAGGGCCTCTGGGGCCAACGTCCTGACTTTC
TRBJ1-4	TRBV29-1	once	TRBD1	CSVDTTGGNEKLFF	TGCAGCGTTGATACCACAGGGGGCAATGAAAAACTGTTTTTT
TRBJ2-7	TRBV9	-	TRBD2	CASSRGGGSGEQYF	TGTGCCAGCAGCCGGGGGGGCGGGAGCGGCGAGCAGTACTTC
TRBJ2-4	TRBV18	-	-	CASSPPRDTLAKNIQYF	TGTGCCAGCTCACCGCCCCGGGACACCCTAGCCAAAAACATTCAGTACTTC
TRBJ1-1	TRBV6-6	-	TRBD1	CASSLDPDRVVSTEAFF	TGTGCCAGCAGTCTAGACCCCGACAGGGTTGTGAGCACTGAAGCTTTCTTT
TRBJ2-3	TRBV5-1	few	TRBD2	CASKDGLGTDTQYF	TGCGCCAGCAAAGATGGACTAGGCACAGATACGCAGTATTTT
TRBJ2-1	TRBV6-2/TRBV6-3	few	TRBD2	CASSYVTSGSVEQFF	TGTGCCAGCAGTTACGTGACTAGCGGGAGTGTTGAGCAGTTCTTC